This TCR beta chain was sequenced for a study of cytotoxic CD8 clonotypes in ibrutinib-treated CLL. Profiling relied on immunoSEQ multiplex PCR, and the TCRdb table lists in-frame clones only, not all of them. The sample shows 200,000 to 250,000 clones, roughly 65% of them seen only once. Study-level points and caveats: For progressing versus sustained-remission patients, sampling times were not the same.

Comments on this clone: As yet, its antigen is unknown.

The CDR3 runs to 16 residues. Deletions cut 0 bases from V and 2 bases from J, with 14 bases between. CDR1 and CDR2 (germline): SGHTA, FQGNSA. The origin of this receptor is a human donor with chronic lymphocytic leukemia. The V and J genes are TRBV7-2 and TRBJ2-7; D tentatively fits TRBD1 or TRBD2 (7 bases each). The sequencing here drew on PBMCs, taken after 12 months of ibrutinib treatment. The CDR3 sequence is CASSLAGQGGPYEQYF. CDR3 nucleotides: TGTGCCAGCAGCTTAGCGGGGCAGGGGGGGCCCTACGAGCAGTACTTC. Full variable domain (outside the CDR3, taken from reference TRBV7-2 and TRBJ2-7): GAGVSQSPSNKVTEKGKDVELRCDPISGHTALYWYRQSLGQGLEFLIYFQGNSAPDKSGLPSDRFSAERTGGSVSTLTIQRTQQEDSAVYLCASSLAGQGGPYEQYFGPGTRLTVT.